These T cell receptor beta chains were read from a single sample in a study of blood T cell repertoires in COVID-19. TCRdb keeps only in-frame clones here, not all; method: immunoSEQ multiplex PCR. The table records roughly 92,000 clones, roughly nine tenths of them present only once. The specimen sequenced was peripheral blood. The receptor source for this set is a man aged 50 or older with acute or convalescent COVID-19. CDR3s include the opening cysteine and the closing phenylalanine or tryptophan. D genes are given only for firm matches. A row's size may be missing; if present it is once, few, many or a size class.

j_call: TRBJ2-1
v_call: TRBV9
d_call: .
clone_size: .
cdr3_aa: CASSATSSYNEQFF
cdr3_nt: TGTGCCAGCAGCGCAACGAGCTCCTACAATGAGCAGTTCTTC

j_call: TRBJ1-2
v_call: TRBV4-1
d_call: .
clone_size: few
cdr3_aa: CASSQDSGHNYGYTF
cdr3_nt: TGCGCCAGCAGCCAAGATAGCGGACATAACTATGGCTACACCTTC

j_call: TRBJ2-7
v_call: TRBV7-6
d_call: .
clone_size: .
cdr3_aa: CASSLGGGGEQYF
cdr3_nt: TGTGCCAGCAGCTTAGGAGGGGGGGGAGAGCAGTACTTC

j_call: TRBJ1-1
v_call: TRBV7-9
d_call: TRBD1
clone_size: .
cdr3_aa: CASSLGTASLRNTEAFF
cdr3_nt: TGTGCCAGCAGCCTCGGGACAGCCTCTTTACGGAACACTGAAGCTTTCTTT

j_call: TRBJ2-7
v_call: TRBV7-9
d_call: TRBD1
clone_size: .
cdr3_aa: CASSLPRTGRSLEQYF
cdr3_nt: TGTGCCAGCAGCCTCCCCAGGACAGGGCGCTCCCTCGAGCAGTACTTC

j_call: TRBJ1-4
v_call: TRBV15
d_call: .
clone_size: .
cdr3_aa: CATSPHPGDGEKLFF
cdr3_nt: TGTGCCACCAGCCCCCACCCAGGGGATGGCGAAAAACTGTTTTTT

j_call: TRBJ1-6
v_call: TRBV30
d_call: TRBD1
clone_size: .
cdr3_aa: CAWSDRQGYSPLHF
cdr3_nt: TGTGCCTGGAGTGATAGACAGGGTTATTCACCCCTCCACTTT

j_call: TRBJ2-1
v_call: TRBV12-3/TRBV12-4
d_call: .
clone_size: .
cdr3_aa: CASSPGTLEQFF
cdr3_nt: TGTGCCAGCAGCCCCGGGACTTTGGAGCAGTTCTTC

j_call: TRBJ2-3
v_call: TRBV19
d_call: .
clone_size: .
cdr3_aa: CASRERRDTDTQYF
cdr3_nt: TGTGCCAGTAGGGAACGGAGGGACACAGATACGCAGTATTTT

j_call: TRBJ2-5
v_call: TRBV7-2
d_call: TRBD2
clone_size: .
cdr3_aa: CASSPSVGLQETQYF
cdr3_nt: TGTGCCAGCAGCCCGTCGGTGGGACTACAAGAGACCCAGTACTTC

j_call: TRBJ1-3
v_call: TRBV9
d_call: .
clone_size: once
cdr3_aa: CASMQGLSGNTIYF
cdr3_nt: TGTGCCAGCATGCAGGGACTGTCTGGAAACACCATATATTTT

j_call: TRBJ2-7
v_call: TRBV7-8
d_call: TRBD1
clone_size: few
cdr3_aa: CASSLGTGHYEQYF
cdr3_nt: TGTGCCAGCAGCTTAGGGACAGGCCACTACGAGCAGTACTTC

j_call: TRBJ1-3
v_call: TRBV5-5
d_call: .
clone_size: .
cdr3_aa: CASSLQGSPGNTIYF
cdr3_nt: TGTGCCAGCAGCTTGCAGGGAAGCCCTGGAAACACCATATATTTT

j_call: TRBJ2-3
v_call: TRBV29-1
d_call: .
clone_size: .
cdr3_aa: CSVPTETSFTDTQYF
cdr3_nt: TGCAGCGTGCCGACAGAGACTTCTTTCACAGATACGCAGTATTTT

j_call: TRBJ1-2
v_call: TRBV9
d_call: .
clone_size: .
cdr3_aa: CASSVATGGAGYTF
cdr3_nt: TGTGCCAGCAGCGTAGCTACGGGGGGTGCCGGCTACACCTTC

j_call: TRBJ2-5
v_call: TRBV12-3/TRBV12-4
d_call: TRBD2
clone_size: .
cdr3_aa: CASSVTSAMQYF
cdr3_nt: TGTGCCAGCAGTGTCACTAGCGCCATGCAGTACTTC

j_call: TRBJ2-3
v_call: TRBV27
d_call: .
clone_size: .
cdr3_aa: CASSLAGDTQYF
cdr3_nt: TGTGCCAGCAGTTTAGCCGGAGATACGCAGTATTTT

j_call: TRBJ1-2
v_call: TRBV5-4
d_call: .
clone_size: .
cdr3_aa: CASSLKSREAGGYTF
cdr3_nt: TGTGCCAGCAGCTTGAAGTCGAGGGAGGCCGGTGGCTACACCTTC

j_call: TRBJ1-1
v_call: TRBV19
d_call: .
clone_size: .
cdr3_aa: CASNTFSAGPNTEAFF
cdr3_nt: TGTGCCAGTAATACTTTCTCGGCGGGACCGAACACTGAAGCTTTCTTT

j_call: TRBJ2-5
v_call: TRBV10-1
d_call: .
clone_size: .
cdr3_aa: CASSEPGVIRETQYF
cdr3_nt: TGCGCCAGCAGTGAGCCGGGAGTGATTCGTGAGACCCAGTACTTC

j_call: TRBJ2-1
v_call: TRBV7-9
d_call: TRBD2
clone_size: once
cdr3_aa: CASSPGGSGISYNEQFF
cdr3_nt: TGTGCCAGCAGCCCGGGGGGGTCAGGCATCTCCTACAATGAGCAGTTCTTC

j_call: TRBJ2-1
v_call: TRBV12-3/TRBV12-4
d_call: .
clone_size: once
cdr3_aa: CASRPGSTGQFF
cdr3_nt: TGTGCCAGCAGACCTGGGAGTACGGGGCAGTTCTTC

j_call: TRBJ1-6
v_call: TRBV7-2
d_call: .
clone_size: .
cdr3_aa: CASSLGLGQNSPLHF
cdr3_nt: TGTGCCAGCAGCTTAGGGCTGGGCCAAAATTCACCCCTCCACTTT

j_call: TRBJ2-5
v_call: TRBV5-1
d_call: TRBD1
clone_size: .
cdr3_aa: CASSFNSGGSQETQYF
cdr3_nt: TGCGCCAGCAGCTTCAATTCAGGGGGCTCCCAAGAGACCCAGTACTTC

j_call: TRBJ1-1
v_call: TRBV27
d_call: .
clone_size: .
cdr3_aa: CASSLEVGGTEAFF
cdr3_nt: TGTGCCAGCAGTTTAGAGGTAGGGGGCACTGAAGCTTTCTTT

j_call: TRBJ1-1
v_call: TRBV5-1
d_call: TRBD1
clone_size: .
cdr3_aa: CASSLTGATEAFF
cdr3_nt: TGCGCCAGCAGCTTGACAGGGGCCACTGAAGCTTTCTTT

j_call: TRBJ2-4
v_call: TRBV6-5
d_call: TRBD2
clone_size: .
cdr3_aa: CASRIAGGPDIQYF
cdr3_nt: TGTGCCAGCAGAATAGCGGGAGGGCCTGACATTCAGTACTTC

j_call: TRBJ2-1
v_call: TRBV6-5
d_call: TRBD2
clone_size: .
cdr3_aa: CASSYLAEYNEQFF
cdr3_nt: TGTGCCAGCAGTTACCTAGCGGAGTACAATGAGCAGTTCTTC

j_call: TRBJ1-1
v_call: TRBV3-1/TRBV3-2
d_call: .
clone_size: .
cdr3_aa: CASSQDGGRSTEAFF
cdr3_nt: TGTGCCAGCAGCCAAGACGGCGGGAGGAGCACTGAAGCTTTCTTT

j_call: TRBJ2-7
v_call: TRBV6-2/TRBV6-3
d_call: TRBD2
clone_size: once
cdr3_aa: CASSYPPGLAVYEQYF
cdr3_nt: TGTGCCAGCAGTTACCCGCCGGGACTAGCGGTCTACGAGCAGTACTTC

j_call: TRBJ2-1
v_call: TRBV24-1
d_call: TRBD2
clone_size: .
cdr3_aa: CATSEPGTSGYNEQFF
cdr3_nt: TGTGCCACCAGTGAGCCGGGGACTAGCGGATACAATGAGCAGTTCTTC

j_call: TRBJ2-5
v_call: TRBV6-5
d_call: .
clone_size: .
cdr3_aa: CASKTAPTIDGTQYF
cdr3_nt: TGTGCCAGCAAGACTGCCCCGACGATAGACGGGACCCAGTACTTC

j_call: TRBJ2-2
v_call: TRBV10-3
d_call: TRBD1
clone_size: .
cdr3_aa: CAISRDREPGELFF
cdr3_nt: TGTGCCATCAGCCGGGACAGGGAACCCGGGGAGCTGTTTTTT

j_call: TRBJ1-5
v_call: TRBV7-9
d_call: .
clone_size: .
cdr3_aa: CASSSDSSNQPQHF
cdr3_nt: TGTGCCAGCAGCTCCGACAGCTCCAATCAGCCCCAGCATTTT

j_call: TRBJ1-2
v_call: TRBV14
d_call: TRBD1
clone_size: .
cdr3_aa: CASSPYDRGYGYTF
cdr3_nt: TGTGCCAGCAGCCCCTATGACAGGGGCTATGGCTACACCTTC

j_call: TRBJ1-1
v_call: TRBV3-1/TRBV3-2
d_call: .
clone_size: .
cdr3_aa: CASSSSDRRNTEAFF
cdr3_nt: TGTGCCAGCAGCTCATCGGACAGAAGGAACACTGAAGCTTTCTTT

j_call: TRBJ2-3
v_call: TRBV10-3
d_call: TRBD2
clone_size: .
cdr3_aa: CAIMGTSGSTDTQYF
cdr3_nt: TGTGCCATCATGGGGACTAGCGGGAGCACAGATACGCAGTATTTT

j_call: TRBJ1-4
v_call: TRBV29-1
d_call: TRBD1
clone_size: .
cdr3_aa: CSVEGTGTSNEKLFF
cdr3_nt: TGCAGCGTTGAAGGGACAGGTACATCTAATGAAAAACTGTTTTTT

j_call: TRBJ2-7
v_call: TRBV7-2
d_call: TRBD1
clone_size: .
cdr3_aa: CASSPRAGGTEQYF
cdr3_nt: TGTGCCAGCAGCCCCCGGGCAGGGGGCACCGAGCAGTACTTC

j_call: TRBJ1-2
v_call: TRBV30
d_call: .
clone_size: .
cdr3_aa: CAWNRGTTYGYTF
cdr3_nt: TGTGCCTGGAATCGTGGGACAACCTATGGCTACACCTTC

j_call: TRBJ1-2
v_call: TRBV24-1
d_call: .
clone_size: .
cdr3_aa: CATSDHTGENYGYTF
cdr3_nt: TGTGCCACCAGTGATCACACCGGGGAGAACTATGGCTACACCTTC

j_call: TRBJ1-6
v_call: TRBV6-5
d_call: .
clone_size: .
cdr3_aa: CASKGIGQINSPLHF
cdr3_nt: TGTGCCAGCAAGGGGATTGGACAGATAAATTCACCCCTCCACTTT

j_call: TRBJ2-3
v_call: TRBV11-3
d_call: .
clone_size: .
cdr3_aa: CASSSAGRTDTQYF
cdr3_nt: TGTGCCAGCAGCTCCGCTGGCCGCACAGATACGCAGTATTTT

j_call: TRBJ2-1
v_call: TRBV24-1
d_call: .
clone_size: .
cdr3_aa: CATSAGGSEQFF
cdr3_nt: TGTGCCACCAGTGCCGGAGGGTCTGAGCAGTTCTTC

j_call: TRBJ2-7
v_call: TRBV3-1/TRBV3-2
d_call: TRBD2
clone_size: .
cdr3_aa: CASSQVGSGPYEQYF
cdr3_nt: TGTGCCAGCAGCCAAGTGGGTAGCGGGCCCTACGAGCAGTACTTC

j_call: TRBJ2-2
v_call: TRBV6-5
d_call: .
clone_size: few
cdr3_aa: CASSYQSNTGELFF
cdr3_nt: TGTGCCAGCAGTTACCAGTCGAACACCGGGGAGCTGTTTTTT

j_call: TRBJ2-5
v_call: TRBV30
d_call: TRBD1
clone_size: .
cdr3_aa: CAYDRVQETQYF
cdr3_nt: TGTGCCTACGACAGGGTCCAAGAGACCCAGTACTTC

j_call: TRBJ2-7
v_call: TRBV5-8
d_call: .
clone_size: .
cdr3_aa: CASSLAGYGQSYEQYF
cdr3_nt: TGTGCCAGCAGCTTGGCCGGGTACGGACAGTCCTACGAGCAGTACTTC

j_call: TRBJ1-1
v_call: TRBV5-4
d_call: TRBD1
clone_size: .
cdr3_aa: CASSLVGQGAAFF
cdr3_nt: TGTGCCAGCAGCTTGGTCGGACAGGGGGCGGCTTTCTTT

j_call: TRBJ2-1
v_call: TRBV10-3
d_call: .
clone_size: .
cdr3_aa: CAIRGGGSGIDNEQFF
cdr3_nt: TGTGCCATCAGGGGGGGAGGTTCAGGGATCGATAATGAGCAGTTCTTC

j_call: TRBJ2-1
v_call: TRBV24-1
d_call: TRBD2
clone_size: .
cdr3_aa: CATSDTSGGINEQFF
cdr3_nt: TGTGCCACCAGTGATACTAGCGGGGGAATCAATGAGCAGTTCTTC

j_call: TRBJ2-1
v_call: TRBV6-2/TRBV6-3
d_call: TRBD2
clone_size: .
cdr3_aa: CASSYSGTSGRRGNEQFF
cdr3_nt: TGTGCCAGCAGTTACTCGGGGACTAGCGGGAGAAGGGGCAATGAGCAGTTCTTC

j_call: TRBJ1-3
v_call: TRBV6-5
d_call: .
clone_size: .
cdr3_aa: CASTTSSGNTIYF
cdr3_nt: TGTGCCAGCACCACGAGCTCTGGAAACACCATATATTTT